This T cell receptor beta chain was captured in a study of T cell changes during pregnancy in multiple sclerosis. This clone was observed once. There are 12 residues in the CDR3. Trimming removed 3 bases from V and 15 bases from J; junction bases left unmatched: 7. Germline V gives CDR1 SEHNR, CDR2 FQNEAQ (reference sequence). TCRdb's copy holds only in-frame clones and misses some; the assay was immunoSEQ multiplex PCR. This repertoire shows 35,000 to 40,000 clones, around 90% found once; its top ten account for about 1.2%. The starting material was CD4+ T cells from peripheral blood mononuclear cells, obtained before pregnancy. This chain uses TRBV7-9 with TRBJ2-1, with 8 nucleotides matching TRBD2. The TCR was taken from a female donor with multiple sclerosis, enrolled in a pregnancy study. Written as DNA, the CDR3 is TGTGCCAGCAGCTTTGGTACGGGAGGGGGGTTCTTC. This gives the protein CASSFGTGGGFF. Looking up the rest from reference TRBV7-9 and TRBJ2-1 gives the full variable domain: DTGVSQNPRHKITKRGQNVTFRCDPISEHNRLYWYRQTLGQGPEFLTYFQNEAQLEKSRLLSDRFSAERPKGSFSTLEIQRTEQGDSAMYLCASSFGTGGGFFGPGTRLTVL.